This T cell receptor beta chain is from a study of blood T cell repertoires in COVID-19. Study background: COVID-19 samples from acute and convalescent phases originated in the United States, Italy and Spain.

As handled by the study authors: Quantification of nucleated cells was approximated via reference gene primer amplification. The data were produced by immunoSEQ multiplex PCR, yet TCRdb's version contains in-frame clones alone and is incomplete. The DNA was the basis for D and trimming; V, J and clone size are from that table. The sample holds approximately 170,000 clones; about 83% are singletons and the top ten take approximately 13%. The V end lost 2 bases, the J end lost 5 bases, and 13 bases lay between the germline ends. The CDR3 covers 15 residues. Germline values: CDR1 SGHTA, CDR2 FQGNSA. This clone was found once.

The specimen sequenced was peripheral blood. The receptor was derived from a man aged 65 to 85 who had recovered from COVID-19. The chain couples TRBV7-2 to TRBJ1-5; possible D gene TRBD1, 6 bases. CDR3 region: CASSLQSGAHQPQHF. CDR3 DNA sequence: TGTGCCAGCAGCTTACAGTCAGGGGCGCATCAGCCCCAGCATTTT. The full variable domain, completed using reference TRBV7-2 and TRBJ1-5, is GAGVSQSPSNKVTEKGKDVELRCDPISGHTALYWYRQSLGQGLEFLIYFQGNSAPDKSGLPSDRFSAERTGGSVSTLTIQRTQQEDSAVYLCASSLQSGAHQPQHFGDGTRLSIL.